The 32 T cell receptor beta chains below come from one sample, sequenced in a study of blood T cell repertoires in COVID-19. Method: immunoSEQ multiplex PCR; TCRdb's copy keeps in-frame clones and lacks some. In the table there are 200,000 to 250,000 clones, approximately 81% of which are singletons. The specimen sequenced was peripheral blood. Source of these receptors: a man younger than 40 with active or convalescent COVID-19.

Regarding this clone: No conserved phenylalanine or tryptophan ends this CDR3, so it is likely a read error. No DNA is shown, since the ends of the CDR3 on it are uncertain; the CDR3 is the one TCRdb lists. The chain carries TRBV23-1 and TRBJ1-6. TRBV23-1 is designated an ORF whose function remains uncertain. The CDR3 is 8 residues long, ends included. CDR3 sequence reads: CASSQLRE.

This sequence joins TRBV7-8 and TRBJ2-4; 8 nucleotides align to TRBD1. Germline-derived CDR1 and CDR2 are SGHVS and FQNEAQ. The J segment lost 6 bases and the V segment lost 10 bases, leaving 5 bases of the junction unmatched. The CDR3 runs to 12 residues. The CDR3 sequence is CATGQGGNIQYF. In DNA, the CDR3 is TGTGCCACCGGACAGGGTGGAAACATTCAGTACTTC.

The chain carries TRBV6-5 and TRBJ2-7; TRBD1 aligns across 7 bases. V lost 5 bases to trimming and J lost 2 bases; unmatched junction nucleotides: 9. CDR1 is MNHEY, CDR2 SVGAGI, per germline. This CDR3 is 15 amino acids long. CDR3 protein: CASSRTGLTTYEQYF. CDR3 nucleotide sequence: TGTGCCAGCAGTCGGACAGGACTCACCACCTACGAGCAGTACTTC.

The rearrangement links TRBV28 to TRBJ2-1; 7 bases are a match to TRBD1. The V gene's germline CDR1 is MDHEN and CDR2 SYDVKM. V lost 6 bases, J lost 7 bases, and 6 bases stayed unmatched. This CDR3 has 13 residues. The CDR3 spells CASSRGTDNEQFF. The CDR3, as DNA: TGTGCCAGCAGCCGAGGGACAGATAATGAGCAGTTCTTC.

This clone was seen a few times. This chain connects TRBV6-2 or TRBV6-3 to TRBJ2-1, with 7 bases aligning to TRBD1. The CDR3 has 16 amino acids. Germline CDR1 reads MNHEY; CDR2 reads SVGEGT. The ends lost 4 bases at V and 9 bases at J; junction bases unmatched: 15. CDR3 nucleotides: TGTGCCAGCAGTTGGCCCCCGGGACAGAGACGTGGTGAGCAGTTCTTC. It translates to CASSWPPGQRRGEQFF.

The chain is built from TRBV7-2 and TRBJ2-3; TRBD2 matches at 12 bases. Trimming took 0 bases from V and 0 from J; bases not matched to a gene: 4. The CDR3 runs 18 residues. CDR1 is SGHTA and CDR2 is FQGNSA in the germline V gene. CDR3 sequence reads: CASSLAGLAGLSTDTQYF. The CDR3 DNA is TGTGCCAGCAGCTTAGCCGGACTAGCGGGGCTTAGCACAGATACGCAGTATTTT. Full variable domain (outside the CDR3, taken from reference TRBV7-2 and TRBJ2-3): GAGVSQSPSNKVTEKGKDVELRCDPISGHTALYWYRQSLGQGLEFLIYFQGNSAPDKSGLPSDRFSAERTGGSVSTLTIQRTQQEDSAVYLCASSLAGLAGLSTDTQYFGPGTRLTVL.

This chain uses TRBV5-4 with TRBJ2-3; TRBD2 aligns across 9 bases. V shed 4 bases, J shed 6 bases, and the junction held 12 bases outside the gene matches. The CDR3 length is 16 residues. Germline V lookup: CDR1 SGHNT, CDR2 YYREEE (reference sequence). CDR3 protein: CASSLESRGGGDTQYF. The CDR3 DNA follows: TGTGCCAGCAGCCTCGAGTCGCGGGGGGGCGGGGATACGCAGTATTTT.

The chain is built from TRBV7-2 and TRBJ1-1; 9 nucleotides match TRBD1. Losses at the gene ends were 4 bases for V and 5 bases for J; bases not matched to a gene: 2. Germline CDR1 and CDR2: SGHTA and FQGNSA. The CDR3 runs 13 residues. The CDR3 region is CASSSDRGTEAFF. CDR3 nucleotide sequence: TGTGCCAGCAGCTCGGACAGGGGAACTGAAGCTTTCTTT.

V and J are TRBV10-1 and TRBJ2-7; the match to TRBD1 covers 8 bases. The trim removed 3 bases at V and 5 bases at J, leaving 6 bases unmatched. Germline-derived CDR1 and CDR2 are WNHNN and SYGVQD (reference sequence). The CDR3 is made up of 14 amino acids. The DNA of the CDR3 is TGCGCCAGCAGTGACCCTGACAGGGGCGACGAGCAGTACTTC. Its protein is CASSDPDRGDEQYF.

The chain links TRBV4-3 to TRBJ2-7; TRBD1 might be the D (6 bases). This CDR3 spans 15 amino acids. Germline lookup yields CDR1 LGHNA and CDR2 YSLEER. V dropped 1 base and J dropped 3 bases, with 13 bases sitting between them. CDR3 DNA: TGCGCCAGCAGCCAAGGGGAACAGGGAAACTACGAGCAGTACTTC. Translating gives CASSQGEQGNYEQYF.

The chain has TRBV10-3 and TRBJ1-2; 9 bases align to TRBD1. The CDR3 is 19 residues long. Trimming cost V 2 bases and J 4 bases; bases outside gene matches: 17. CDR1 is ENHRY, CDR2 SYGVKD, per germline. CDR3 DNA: TGTGCCATCAGTGAGCCTACGGGGACAGGGATGGGCTATTTCTATGGCTACACCTTC. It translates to CAISEPTGTGMGYFYGYTF.

The CDR3 sequence: CASSYEANGFTDTQYF. Here the CDR3 DNA reads TGTGCCAGCAGTTACGAGGCGAATGGTTTTACAGATACGCAGTATTTT. V gene TRBV6-2 or TRBV6-3 combines with J gene TRBJ2-3; D call uncertain. V was shortened by 2 bases and J by 3 bases, with 15 bases between the two germline ends. The germline CDR1 and CDR2 sequences are MNHEY and SVGEGT. CDR3 size: 16 residues.

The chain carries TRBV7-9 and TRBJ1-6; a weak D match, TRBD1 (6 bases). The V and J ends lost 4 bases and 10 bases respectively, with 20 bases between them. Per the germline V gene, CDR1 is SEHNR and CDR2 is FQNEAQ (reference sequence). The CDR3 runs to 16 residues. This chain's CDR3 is CASSSHLQGSGSPLHF. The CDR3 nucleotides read TGTGCCAGCAGCTCACACCTACAGGGTTCAGGGTCACCCCTCCACTTT.

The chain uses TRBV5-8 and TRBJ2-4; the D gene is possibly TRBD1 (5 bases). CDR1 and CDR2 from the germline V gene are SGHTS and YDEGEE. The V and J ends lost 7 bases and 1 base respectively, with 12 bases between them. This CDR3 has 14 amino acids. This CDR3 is CASWQGRAKNIQYF. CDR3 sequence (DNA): TGTGCCAGCTGGCAGGGCCGGGCCAAAAACATTCAGTACTTC. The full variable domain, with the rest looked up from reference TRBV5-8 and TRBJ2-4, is EAGVTQSPTHLIKTRGQQATLRCSPISGHTSVYWYQQALGLGLQFLLWYDEGEERNRGNFPPRFSGRQFPNYSSELNVNALELEDSALYLCASWQGRAKNIQYFGAGTRLSVL.

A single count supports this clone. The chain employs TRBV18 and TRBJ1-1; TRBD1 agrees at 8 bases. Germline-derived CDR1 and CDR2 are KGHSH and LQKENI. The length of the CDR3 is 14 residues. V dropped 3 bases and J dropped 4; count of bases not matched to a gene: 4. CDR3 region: CASSPDRASTEAFF. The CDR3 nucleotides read TGTGCCAGCTCACCGGACAGGGCCAGCACTGAAGCTTTCTTT. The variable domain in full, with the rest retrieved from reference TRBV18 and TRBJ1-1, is NAGVMQNPRHLVRRRGQEARLRCSPMKGHSHVYWYRQLPEEGLKFMVYLQKENIIDESGMPKERFSAEFPKEGPSILRIQQVVRGDSAAYFCASSPDRASTEAFFGQGTRLTVV.

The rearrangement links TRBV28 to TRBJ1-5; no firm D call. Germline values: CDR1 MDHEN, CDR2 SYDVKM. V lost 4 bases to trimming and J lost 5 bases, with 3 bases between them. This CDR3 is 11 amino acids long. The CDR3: CASSSDQPQHF. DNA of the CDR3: TGTGCCAGCAGTTCAGATCAGCCCCAGCATTTT.

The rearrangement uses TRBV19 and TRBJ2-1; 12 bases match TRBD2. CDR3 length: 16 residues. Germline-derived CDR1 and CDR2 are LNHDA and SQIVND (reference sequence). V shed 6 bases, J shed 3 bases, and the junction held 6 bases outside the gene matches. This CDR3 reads CASRPLAGGFYNEQFF. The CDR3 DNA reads TGTGCCAGTAGACCACTAGCGGGAGGATTCTACAATGAGCAGTTCTTC.

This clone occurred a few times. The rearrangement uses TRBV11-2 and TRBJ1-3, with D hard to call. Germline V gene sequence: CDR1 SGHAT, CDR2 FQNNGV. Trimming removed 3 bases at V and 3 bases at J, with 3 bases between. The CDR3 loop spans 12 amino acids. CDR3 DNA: TGTGCCAGCAGCTTTTATGGAAACACCATATATTTT. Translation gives CASSFYGNTIYF.

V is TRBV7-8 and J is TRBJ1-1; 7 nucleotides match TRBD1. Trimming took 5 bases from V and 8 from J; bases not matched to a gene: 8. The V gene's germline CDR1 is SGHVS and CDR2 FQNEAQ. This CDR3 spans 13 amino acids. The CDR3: CASSPWLGQEAFF. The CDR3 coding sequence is TGTGCCAGCAGCCCGTGGCTGGGACAGGAAGCTTTCTTT.

CDR3 amino acids: CSVEDRTELRGYTF. The CDR3, as DNA: TGCAGCGTTGAAGATAGGACAGAGCTGCGGGGCTACACCTTC. The V and J genes are TRBV29-1 and TRBJ1-2; tentatively, D is TRBD1 (6 bases). Germline V gives CDR1 SQVTM, CDR2 ANQGSEA. This CDR3 comprises 14 residues. Trimming took 0 bases from V and 8 from J, leaving 16 bases between them.

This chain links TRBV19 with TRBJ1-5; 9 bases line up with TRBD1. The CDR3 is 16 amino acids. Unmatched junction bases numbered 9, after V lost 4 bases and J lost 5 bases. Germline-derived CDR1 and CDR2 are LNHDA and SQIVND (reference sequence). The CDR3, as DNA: TGTGCCAGTAGTAGACGGGACAGGGAAAACTATCAGCCCCAGCATTTT. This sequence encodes CASSRRDRENYQPQHF.

Here the CDR3 reads CASSYSPTHQGLEQYF. CDR3 coding DNA: TGTGCCAGCAGTTACTCGCCTACCCATCAGGGGTTGGAGCAGTACTTC. V is TRBV6-2 or TRBV6-3 and J is TRBJ2-7; the D gene is possibly TRBD1 (6 bases). The CDR3 covers 16 residues. The ends were cut back, 0 bases at V and 7 bases at J, with 19 bases in the middle. Looked up from germline, CDR1 is MNHEY and CDR2 is SVGEGT.

CDR3 bases: TGTGCCAGCTCACGTGGACAGGTCACCCAGGGCGAGCAGTACTTC. Translating it yields CASSRGQVTQGEQYF. The rearrangement links TRBV18 to TRBJ2-7; 7 bases map to TRBD1. This CDR3 region has 15 residues. From germline, CDR1 is KGHSH and CDR2 LQKENI. Trimming cost V 4 bases and J 6 bases; bases outside gene matches: 12.

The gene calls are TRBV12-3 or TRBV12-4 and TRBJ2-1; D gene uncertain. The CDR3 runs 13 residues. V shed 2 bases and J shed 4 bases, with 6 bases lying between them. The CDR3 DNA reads TGTGCCAGCAGTTTACTAAGATACAATGAGCAGTTCTTC. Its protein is CASSLLRYNEQFF.

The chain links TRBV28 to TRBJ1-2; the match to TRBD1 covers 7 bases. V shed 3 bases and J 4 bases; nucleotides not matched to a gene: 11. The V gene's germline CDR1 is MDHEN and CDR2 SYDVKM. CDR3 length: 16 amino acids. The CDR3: CASSFGTASFLYGYTF. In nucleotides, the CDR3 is TGTGCCAGCAGTTTCGGGACAGCCTCTTTCCTCTATGGCTACACCTTC.

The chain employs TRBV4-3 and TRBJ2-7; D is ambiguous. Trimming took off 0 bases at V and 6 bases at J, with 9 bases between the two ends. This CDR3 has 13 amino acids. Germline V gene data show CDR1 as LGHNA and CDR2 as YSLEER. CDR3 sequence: CASSQDPRFEQYF. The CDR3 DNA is TGCGCCAGCAGCCAAGACCCCCGTTTCGAGCAGTACTTC.

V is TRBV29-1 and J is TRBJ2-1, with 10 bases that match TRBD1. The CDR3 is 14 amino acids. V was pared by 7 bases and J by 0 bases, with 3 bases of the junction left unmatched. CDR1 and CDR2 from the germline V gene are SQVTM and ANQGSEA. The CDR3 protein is CSADRGRSYNEQFF. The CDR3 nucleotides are TGCAGCGCTGACAGGGGGCGCTCCTACAATGAGCAGTTCTTC.

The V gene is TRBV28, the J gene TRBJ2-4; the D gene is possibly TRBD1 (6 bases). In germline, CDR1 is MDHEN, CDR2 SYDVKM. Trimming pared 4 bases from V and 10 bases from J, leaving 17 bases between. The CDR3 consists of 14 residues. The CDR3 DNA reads TGTGCCAGCAGTTCCTCACAGGACAGAGGAATTCAGTACTTC. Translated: CASSSSQDRGIQYF. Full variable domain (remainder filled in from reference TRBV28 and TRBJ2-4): DVKVTQSSRYLVKRTGEKVFLECVQDMDHENMFWYRQDPGLGLRLIYFSYDVKMKEKGDIPEGYSVSREKKERFSLILESASTNQTSMYLCASSSSQDRGIQYFGAGTRLSVL.

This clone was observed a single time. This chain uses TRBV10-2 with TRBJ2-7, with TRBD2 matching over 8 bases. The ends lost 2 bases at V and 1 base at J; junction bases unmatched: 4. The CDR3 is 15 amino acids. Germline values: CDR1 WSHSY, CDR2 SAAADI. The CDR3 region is CASSEMAGGSYEQYF. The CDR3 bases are TGCGCCAGCAGTGAGATGGCGGGGGGTTCCTACGAGCAGTACTTC.

This CDR3 is CASSKETGGSYEQYF. CDR3 bases: TGTGCCAGCAGCAAAGAGACAGGGGGTTCCTACGAGCAGTACTTC. The rearrangement uses TRBV21-1 and TRBJ2-7; the D segment call TRBD1 is taken from the table without a DNA check. TRBV21-1 is an annotated pseudogene. The CDR3 is 15 amino acids.

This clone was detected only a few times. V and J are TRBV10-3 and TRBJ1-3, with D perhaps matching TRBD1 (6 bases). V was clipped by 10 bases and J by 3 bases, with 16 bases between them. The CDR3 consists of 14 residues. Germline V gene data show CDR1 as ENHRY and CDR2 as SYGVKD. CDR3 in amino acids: CANNAGAGGNTIYF. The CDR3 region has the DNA TGTGCCAACAACGCGGGGGCAGGTGGAAACACCATATATTTT.

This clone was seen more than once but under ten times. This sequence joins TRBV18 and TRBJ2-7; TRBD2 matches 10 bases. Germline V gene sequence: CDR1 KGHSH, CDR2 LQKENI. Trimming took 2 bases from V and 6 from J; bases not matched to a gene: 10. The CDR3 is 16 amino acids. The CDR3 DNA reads TGTGCCAGCTCACCATCTAGCGGGAGCCCCTCGAGCGAGCAGTACTTC. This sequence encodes CASSPSSGSPSSEQYF.